What follows are 20 T cell receptor beta chains derived from one specimen sequenced in a study of blood T cell repertoires in COVID-19 (dated by TCRdb to the early 2020s). The library was produced with the immunoSEQ multiplex PCR assay. TCRdb limited this immuneACCESS table to in-frame rearrangements with V and J called. A share of clones is missing; checked studies link under half to unresolved V genes, and the rest is unexplained. The sample profile shows some 700,000 clones; approximately 90% of them were found once. The top ten constitute 0.2% to 0.3% of the sample. Sequences were obtained from peripheral blood. The origin of the receptors is a woman aged 18 to 35 with acute or convalescent COVID-19.

About this clone: One end of the junction fails to match germline, which may point to a read error. This rearrangement joins TRBV9 to TRBJ2-3, with 15 bases fitting TRBD2. Per germline, CDR1 SGDLS and CDR2 YYNGEE. This CDR3 region has 18 residues. CDR3: CASSVGTSGGVWTGTQYF. CDR3 bases: TGTGCCAGCAGCGTAGGGACTAGCGGGGGGGTCTGGACAGGTACGCAGTATTTT.

The chain is built from TRBV30 and TRBJ2-7, with a possible D match to TRBD1 (6 bases). V lost 8 bases, J lost 3 bases, and 14 bases lay in between. CDR1 is GTSNPN, CDR2 SVGIG, per germline (reference sequence). There are 12 residues in the CDR3. CDR3 coding DNA: TGTGCCGCGGACAGAATAAACTACGAGCAGTACTTC. This encodes CAADRINYEQYF.

This chain uses TRBV24-1 with TRBJ2-7, with 9 bases matching TRBD1. The J segment lost 1 base and the V segment lost 3 bases, leaving 6 bases of the junction unmatched. CDR1 is KGHDR, CDR2 SFDVKD, per germline. CDR3 length: 16 amino acids. The CDR3 protein is CATSDTRDRVSYEQYF. The CDR3 DNA reads as TGTGCCACCAGTGATACCCGGGACAGGGTGTCCTACGAGCAGTACTTC.

This rearrangement joins TRBV29-1 to TRBJ1-1, with 8 nucleotides matching TRBD1. This CDR3 comprises 13 residues. Trimming cost V 3 bases and J 6 bases; bases outside gene matches: 6. Per germline, CDR1 SQVTM and CDR2 ANQGSEA. The CDR3, as DNA: TGCAGCGTTGATCAGGGGGCGAAGGCTGAAGCTTTCTTT. This sequence encodes CSVDQGAKAEAFF.

The J gene is TRBJ1-6, the V gene TRBV3-1 (or the pseudogene TRBV3-2), with TRBD1 as a possible D gene (6 bases). Trimming took 2 bases from V and 7 from J, leaving 18 bases between them. The CDR3 spans 17 residues. Germline V lookup: CDR1 LGHDT, CDR2 YNNKEL (reference sequence). The CDR3 loop is CASSQRPLDSSNSPLHF. The CDR3 region has the DNA TGTGCCAGCAGCCAAAGGCCCTTGGACAGCTCGAATTCACCCCTCCACTTT.

The chain combines TRBV21-1 with TRBJ2-7; TRBD1 is taken as the D call from the table, unchecked against the DNA. TRBV21-1 is a documented pseudogene. CDR3 size: 14 residues. The CDR3 bases are TGTGCCAGCAGCAAAGTGCAGGGTGGTTACGAGCAGTACTTC. It is translated as CASSKVQGGYEQYF.

Turning to this clone: The same CDR3 can be traced to other DNA sequences in this sample. This sequence joins TRBV28 and TRBJ1-1; D gene unclear. With 3 bases removed from V and 8 bases from J, the gap between germline ends came to 7 bases. The CDR3 is 11 amino acids. Germline loops: CDR1 MDHEN, CDR2 SYDVKM. The chain's CDR3 is CASSFLTEAFF. The CDR3 bases are TGTGCCAGCAGTTTTTTGACAGAAGCTTTCTTT.

About this clone: This sample also contains other DNA sequences that code for the same CDR3. The chain has TRBV10-3 and TRBJ1-1; 11 nucleotides agree with TRBD1. The CDR3 length is 13 residues. Unmatched junction bases numbered 1, after V lost 6 bases and J lost 4 bases. CDR1 is ENHRY, CDR2 SYGVKD, per germline. CDR3 sequence (DNA): TGTGCCATCAGGGGGACAGGGGGCACTGAAGCTTTCTTT. This codes for CAIRGTGGTEAFF.

This chain uses TRBV24-1 with TRBJ2-2; perhaps TRBD2 as D (5 bases). The CDR3 has 13 residues. Trimming took off 8 bases at V and 6 bases at J, with 12 bases between the two ends. Germline V CDR1 and CDR2: KGHDR, SFDVKD. The CDR3 spells CATKRDSAGELFF. CDR3 DNA: TGTGCCACCAAAAGAGATAGCGCCGGGGAGCTGTTTTTT.

This chain links TRBV7-9 with TRBJ1-1; 7 bases match TRBD1. V dropped 11 bases and J dropped 3; count of bases not matched to a gene: 12. The CDR3 spans 14 residues. The V gene's germline CDR1 is SEHNR and CDR2 FQNEAQ (reference sequence). The CDR3 DNA reads TGTGCCGCTCCGACAGACAGGGCGGACACTGAAGCTTTCTTT. It encodes CAAPTDRADTEAFF.

The V call is TRBV30, the J call TRBJ1-6; 8 positions agree with TRBD1. The V gene's germline CDR1 is GTSNPN and CDR2 SVGIG (reference sequence). The V gene end was trimmed by 5 bases and the J gene end by 0 bases; junction bases not matched to a gene: 3. The CDR3 spans 15 residues. The CDR3 here is CAWGTGSSYNSPLHF. CDR3 bases: TGTGCCTGGGGGACAGGCAGCTCCTATAATTCACCCCTCCACTTT.

This clone was found once. The rearrangement joins TRBV27 to TRBJ2-5, with a weak D call TRBD1 (5 bases). The germline CDR1 and CDR2 sequences are MNHEY and SMNVEV (reference sequence). The germline V and J ends were trimmed by 1 base and 2 bases, with 11 bases remaining between them. The CDR3 is 15 residues long. The CDR3 DNA sequence: TGTGCCAGCAGTTTATTCCCAGGGCCACAAGAGACCCAGTACTTC. Translating gives CASSLFPGPQETQYF.

This clone was counted only a few times. The chain is built from TRBV28 and TRBJ2-7; D is perhaps TRBD1 (6 bases). Germline CDR1 MDHEN, CDR2 SYDVKM. CDR3 length: 15 amino acids. Trimming stripped 4 bases from V and 1 base from J, with 14 bases between. The CDR3 DNA is TGTGCCAGCAGTTCCACCGGGACATGGTCCTACGAGCAGTACTTC. Its protein is CASSSTGTWSYEQYF.

The rearrangement joins TRBV7-2 to TRBJ1-2, with D possibly being TRBD1 (6 bases). There are 14 residues in the CDR3. Trimming shortened V by 2 bases and J by 5 bases, and 12 bases separated the two germline ends. Germline CDR1 is SGHTA and CDR2 is FQGNSA. The CDR3 sequence: CASSLTGLFYGYTF. The CDR3 DNA reads as TGTGCCAGCAGCTTAACAGGGCTATTTTATGGCTACACCTTC.

The chain carries TRBV6-5 and TRBJ2-3; TRBD2 matches at 7 bases. The CDR3 is 14 amino acids. Germline V gene lookup returns CDR1 MNHEY and CDR2 SVGAGI. V was pared by 6 bases and J by 4 bases, with 7 bases of the junction left unmatched. The CDR3 loop reads CASSLRLAADTQYF. The CDR3 DNA reads as TGTGCCAGCAGCCTCCGACTAGCTGCAGATACGCAGTATTTT.

This clone was detected once. This chain connects TRBV5-1 to TRBJ1-4; 7 bases fit TRBD1. Trimming took 7 bases from V and 8 from J; bases not matched to a gene: 11. This CDR3 is built from 14 residues. Germline V lookup: CDR1 SGHRS, CDR2 YFSETQ. CDR3 sequence (DNA): TGCGCCAGCGCATTCCAGGGGGTGGGAGAAAAACTGTTTTTT. This codes for CASAFQGVGEKLFF.

The CDR3 DNA is TGTGCCAGCAGTGAACGACAGTGGACTGAAGCTTTCTTT. Translation gives CASSERQWTEAFF. The chain uses TRBV2 and TRBJ1-1; D perhaps matches TRBD1 (5 bases). Per germline, CDR1 SNHLY and CDR2 FYNNEI. V was cut by 2 bases and J by 5 bases, with 9 bases left in between. The CDR3 is made up of 13 amino acids.

The chain employs TRBV6-5 and TRBJ1-1; the match to TRBD1 covers 9 bases. CDR1 and CDR2 from the germline V gene are MNHEY and SVGAGI. The CDR3 consists of 15 residues. Trimming cost V 2 bases and J 4 bases; bases outside gene matches: 5. This CDR3 reads CASSYNRGLGTEAFF. The CDR3, as DNA: TGTGCCAGCAGTTACAACAGGGGGCTCGGCACTGAAGCTTTCTTT.

This clone was recorded once. The chain has TRBV7-9 and TRBJ2-3; TRBD2 aligns across 11 bases. Germline loops: CDR1 SEHNR, CDR2 FQNEAQ (reference sequence). CDR3 length: 16 amino acids. V gave up 4 bases and J gave up 2 bases; unmatched junction bases: 5. The CDR3 spells CASSSLSGGATDTQYF. Here the CDR3 DNA reads TGTGCCAGCAGCTCCCTTAGCGGGGGGGCCACAGATACGCAGTATTTT.

This chain links TRBV9 with TRBJ1-5, with D possibly matching TRBD1 (6 bases). V dropped 4 bases and J dropped 4 bases, with 15 bases sitting between them. The CDR3 covers 15 residues. CDR1 and CDR2 (germline): SGDLS, YYNGEE. The CDR3 sequence: CASSPGGGTNQPQHF. The CDR3 DNA sequence: TGTGCCAGCAGCCCGGGGGGGGGCACAAATCAGCCCCAGCATTTT. The full variable domain, rest sourced from reference TRBV9 and TRBJ1-5, is DSGVTQTPKHLITATGQRVTLRCSPRSGDLSVYWYQQSLDQGLQFLIQYYNGEERAKGNILERFSAQQFPDLHSELNLSSLELGDSALYFCASSPGGGTNQPQHFGDGTRLSIL.